What follows describes a single T cell receptor beta chain. Its cognate antigen is unknown. Germline V gene data show CDR1 as MDHEN and CDR2 as SYDVKM. This CDR3 spans 12 amino acids. Trimming shortened V by 1 base and J by 6 bases, and 7 bases separated the two germline ends. This specimen comes from a study of cytomegalovirus exposure and HLA in healthy donors. Whole-study findings and limits: Most TCR sequences were rare, but some public TCRs occurred in many donors. In terms of immune exposure information, only CMV serostatus was available.

PCR involved 60 Vbeta and 13 Jbeta primers. Measured with immunoSEQ multiplex PCR; TCRdb has only the in-frame clones, and not every one. The sample yields around 94,000 clones, approximately 64% seen once. This clonotype was sampled from a human donor in good health. Sequences were obtained from PBMCs. The chain has TRBV28 and TRBJ2-7; the D gene is possibly TRBD2 (5 bases). The CDR3 region has the DNA TGTGCCAGCAGTTTATTCGGGGTCGAGCAGTACTTC. As protein: CASSLFGVEQYF.